This T cell receptor (beta chain) was identified in a study of T cells after yellow fever vaccination. In the study overall: SMART-Seq v4 Ultra Low Input served to prepare low-cell-number fractions.

This clonotype was seen just once. Its antigen is undetermined. The 5'RACE template-switching step produced TCR cDNA and added a universal primer site and UMIs. TCRdb itself ran the 5' RACE reads through MiXCR, one entry per CDR3 protein. The data contain some 400,000 distinct CDR3 sequences, roughly a sixth of them seen just once; the ten biggest clones take up 15% to 20%. Study results and caveats: Clonotypes appearing in both CD4 and CD8 compartments existed, and their share was small.

This receptor was identified in a man aged 18 to 35 who received the YFV17D yellow fever vaccine. Specimen: PBMCs, collected before the yellow fever booster vaccination.

CDR3 coding DNA: TGTGCCAGCAGCCCGGGAAGGGAGCAGTACTTC. This sequence encodes CASSPGREQYF. The rearrangement uses TRBV7-9 and TRBJ2-7; D may be TRBD2 (5 bases). The CDR3 has 11 amino acids. V was trimmed by 5 bases and J by 7 bases, leaving 9 bases between them. CDR1 SEHNR and CDR2 FQNEAQ come from the germline V gene (reference sequence).